A single sample is the source of the 9 T cell receptor beta chains below, sequenced in a study of T-cell memory formation after mild COVID-19. TCRdb ran MiXCR on the 5' RACE reads and lists one entry per CDR3 protein. The top ten clones hold more than 2% of a sample with about 200,000 distinct CDR3 sequences, 16% of them seen once. Sample: PBMCs or a T cell subset sorted from them (not recorded which). The origin of the receptors is an adult woman who had mild COVID-19 (a few samples of this study predate the infection). Cell type and time point are not known.

The chain uses TRBV5-1 and TRBJ1-1; D ambiguous. Trimming stripped 0 bases from V and 3 bases from J, with 9 bases between. From germline, CDR1 is SGHRS and CDR2 YFSETQ. This CDR3 has 14 residues. The DNA for the CDR3 is TGCGCCAGCAGCTTGGACAGTGGAGACACTGAAGCTTTCTTT. This translates into CASSLDSGDTEAFF.

This clonotype has only a few counts. The chain recombines TRBV20-1 with TRBJ1-1; 7 nucleotides agree with TRBD1. The CDR3 loop spans 13 amino acids. The V gene's germline CDR1 is DFQATT and CDR2 SNEGSKA (reference sequence). Trimming cost V 4 bases and J 11 bases; bases outside gene matches: 13. CDR3 coding DNA: TGCAGTGCTACCACAGGGGCCAAAAGGGGGGCTTTCTTT. Protein sequence: CSATTGAKRGAFF.

The V and J genes are TRBV20-1 and TRBJ1-4, with 8 positions matching TRBD1. Germline trimming cut 6 bases from V and 1 base from J; bases unmatched to any gene: 10. The germline CDR1 and CDR2 sequences are DFQATT and SNEGSKA (reference sequence). CDR3 length: 16 amino acids. The CDR3 sequence: CSARSGQGRTNEKLFF. The CDR3 DNA follows: TGCAGTGCAAGGAGTGGACAGGGTCGAACTAATGAAAAACTGTTTTTT.

This clonotype was counted between two and nine times. For the CDR3, the DNA is TGTGCCAGCACTCTGGCTAACACAGATACGCAGTATTTT. This codes for CASTLANTDTQYF. The rearrangement links TRBV7-2 to TRBJ2-3; D gene ambiguous. Germline-derived CDR1 and CDR2 are SGHTA and FQGNSA. The germline V and J ends were trimmed by 7 bases and 2 bases, with 10 bases remaining between them. The CDR3 is 13 amino acids.

The rearrangement joins TRBV2 to TRBJ2-5, with D possibly TRBD2 on 6 matching bases. The germline V gene encodes CDR1 SNHLY and CDR2 FYNNEI. This CDR3 has 14 amino acids. Trimming took 0 bases from V and 14 from J, leaving 19 bases between them. The CDR3 is CASSEAPGRAGYYF. CDR3 nucleotides: TGTGCCAGCAGTGAAGCGCCTGGGCGCGCGGGGTATTACTTC.

This rearrangement joins TRBV4-3 to TRBJ2-7; D not resolved. The germline V and J ends were trimmed by 0 bases and 1 base, with 10 bases remaining between them. Germline CDR1 reads LGHNA; CDR2 reads YSLEER. CDR3 length: 15 amino acids. CDR3 in amino acids: CASSQDARDSYEQYF. CDR3 in DNA: TGCGCCAGCAGCCAAGATGCCAGAGATTCCTACGAGCAGTACTTC.

The chain links TRBV5-1 to TRBJ2-3, with D perhaps matching TRBD2 (6 bases). In germline, CDR1 is SGHRS, CDR2 YFSETQ. The CDR3 extends over 14 amino acids. With 0 bases removed from V and 5 bases from J, the gap between germline ends came to 10 bases. The CDR3 DNA reads TGCGCCAGCAGCTTGGTCCAGGGAGGAGATACGCAGTATTTT. It translates to CASSLVQGGDTQYF.

The chain links TRBV24-1 to TRBJ1-5; tentative D call: TRBD1 (5 bases). Germline loops: CDR1 KGHDR, CDR2 SFDVKD. The V end was cut by 9 bases, the J end by 4 bases, with 12 bases between. The CDR3 runs to 13 residues. CDR3 coding DNA: TGTGCCACCGGCGACGGGGGGAATCAGCCCCAGCATTTT. Protein sequence: CATGDGGNQPQHF.

This clonotype was recorded at least ten times. J is TRBJ2-3 and V is TRBV7-3, with TRBD2 identical over 11 bases. CDR1 is SGHTA and CDR2 is FQGTGA in the germline V gene. The J segment lost 1 base and the V segment lost 6 bases, leaving 6 bases of the junction unmatched. There are 16 residues in the CDR3. CDR3 DNA sequence: TGTGCCAGCAGTCCACTAGCGGGGGCCCGCACAGATACGCAGTATTTT. Translated: CASSPLAGARTDTQYF.